Listed below are T cell receptor beta chains from one sample, sequenced in a study of blood T cell repertoires in COVID-19. Generated by immunoSEQ multiplex PCR, the TCRdb table keeps only in-frame clones and is missing some. The data hold some 220,000 clones, with about nine tenths observed a single time. Sequencing used PBMCs or T cells enriched from blood (not recorded which). Receptors were obtained from a woman between 35 and 50 years old with acute COVID-19. The CDR3 runs from the conserved cysteine through the conserved F or W. D genes are given only for firm matches. Clone sizes are given selectively: once, few, many, or a class where the clone is expanded.

TRBV5-1	.	TRBD1	TRBJ1-2	CASSQGQGGYGYTF	TGCGCCAGCAGCCAAGGACAGGGAGGCTATGGCTACACCTTC
TRBV30	few	.	TRBJ2-2	CAKYPGTVTGELFF	TGTGCCAAATACCCTGGGACTGTCACCGGGGAGCTGTTTTTT
TRBV7-2	.	.	TRBJ2-5	CASSLSGATSETQYF	TGTGCCAGCAGCTTATCTGGGGCCACCTCGGAGACCCAGTACTTC
TRBV11-2	once	.	TRBJ1-1	CASSLPAGFGRNTEAFF	TGTGCCAGCAGCCTCCCCGCGGGGTTCGGCAGGAACACTGAAGCTTTCTTT
TRBV13	.	TRBD1	TRBJ1-1	CASSLRPYRGLGTEAFF	TGTGCCAGCAGCTTACGGCCATACAGGGGGCTGGGCACTGAAGCTTTCTTT
TRBV27	.	TRBD1	TRBJ1-2	CASSSVKGAWGYTF	TGTGCCAGCAGTTCCGTGAAGGGGGCGTGGGGCTACACCTTC
TRBV13	once	TRBD1	TRBJ1-2	CASSHIVTGHYGYTF	TGTGCCAGCAGCCACATTGTGACAGGGCACTATGGCTACACCTTC
TRBV29-1	.	TRBD1	TRBJ2-1	CSVQGGTGFYNEQFF	TGCAGCGTTCAGGGTGGGACAGGGTTCTACAATGAGCAGTTCTTC
TRBV2	.	TRBD1	TRBJ1-1	CASTGNRGFATEAFF	TGTGCCAGCACGGGTAACAGGGGGTTCGCCACTGAAGCTTTCTTT
TRBV7-2	.	.	TRBJ2-1	CASSLSTGNEQFF	TGTGCCAGCAGCCTCTCTACAGGGAATGAGCAGTTCTTC
TRBV5-4	.	.	TRBJ1-1	CASSLVGRGAFF	TGTGCCAGCAGCCTCGTGGGGAGAGGAGCTTTCTTT
TRBV2	.	.	TRBJ1-1	CASIGDLGSTEAFF	TGTGCCAGCATCGGTGACTTGGGGAGCACTGAAGCTTTCTTT
TRBV27	.	.	TRBJ1-1	CASRGTQNTEAFF	TGTGCCAGCAGAGGGACACAGAACACTGAAGCTTTCTTT
TRBV7-8	.	.	TRBJ1-2	CASSLGETGYGYTF	TGTGCCAGCAGCTTAGGGGAGACAGGATATGGCTACACCTTC
TRBV5-1	.	TRBD2	TRBJ2-3	CASSLRTSGGFPGTDTQYF	TGCGCCAGCAGCTTGAGGACTAGCGGGGGATTCCCGGGAACAGATACGCAGTATTTT
TRBV18	.	.	TRBJ1-1	CASSPRGIVTEAFF	TGTGCCAGCTCACCAAGGGGAATTGTCACTGAAGCTTTCTTT
TRBV7-2	.	TRBD1	TRBJ1-1	CASRDRGLRNTEAFF	TGTGCCAGCAGGGACAGGGGTTTGAGGAACACTGAAGCTTTCTTT
TRBV11-2	once	.	TRBJ1-1	CASSLVAKNTEAFF	TGTGCCAGCAGCTTAGTGGCCAAAAACACTGAAGCTTTCTTT
TRBV7-9	.	.	TRBJ1-3	CASRARVYSGNTIYF	TGTGCCAGCAGGGCCAGGGTTTACTCTGGAAACACCATATATTTT
TRBV3-1/TRBV3-2	.	TRBD2	TRBJ2-7	CASSQGLALYEQYF	TGTGCCAGCAGCCAAGGACTAGCACTTTACGAGCAGTACTTC
TRBV13	.	TRBD1	TRBJ2-6	CASSPDRFRSGANVLTF	TGTGCCAGCAGCCCGGACAGGTTTCGCTCTGGGGCCAACGTCCTGACTTTC
TRBV5-6	.	.	TRBJ1-4	CASSEWEGATNEKLFF	TGTGCCAGCAGCGAATGGGAAGGGGCAACTAATGAAAAACTGTTTTTT
TRBV6-6	.	.	TRBJ1-3	CASSPHGTPPSGNTIYF	TGTGCCAGCAGTCCACACGGGACACCTCCTTCTGGAAACACCATATATTTT
TRBV9	.	TRBD2	TRBJ2-1	CASSVVAGGPANEQFF	TGTGCCAGCAGCGTAGTAGCGGGGGGGCCTGCCAATGAGCAGTTCTTC
TRBV19	.	.	TRBJ2-5	CASSLRGQETQYF	TGTGCCAGTAGTTTACGGGGTCAAGAGACCCAGTACTTC
TRBV27	.	TRBD2	TRBJ2-7	CASRLAGGPITYEQYF	TGTGCCAGCAGACTAGCGGGGGGCCCGATAACCTACGAGCAGTACTTC
TRBV5-6	.	TRBD1	TRBJ1-5	CASSSYGQGAYQPQHF	TGTGCCAGCAGCAGCTACGGACAGGGGGCCTATCAGCCCCAGCATTTT
TRBV4-1	.	.	TRBJ1-1	CASSQGDREAFF	TGCGCCAGCAGCCAAGGAGACAGAGAAGCTTTCTTT
TRBV16	.	.	TRBJ2-7	CASSPLSEQYF	TGTGCCAGCAGCCCCCTTAGCGAGCAGTACTTC
TRBV7-3	.	.	TRBJ1-1	CASSYAGTTEAFF	TGTGCCAGCAGCTATGCGGGAACCACTGAAGCTTTCTTT
TRBV5-8	.	.	TRBJ1-4	CASSFGQLNEKLFF	TGTGCCAGCAGCTTCGGACAGCTTAATGAAAAACTGTTTTTT
TRBV19	.	.	TRBJ2-7	CASSLGSGASYEQYF	TGTGCCAGTAGTCTTGGCTCAGGGGCCTCCTACGAGCAGTACTTC
TRBV5-1	.	.	TRBJ1-2	CASSRRPWTDPENYGYTF	TGCGCCAGCAGCAGACGCCCCTGGACAGACCCGGAAAACTATGGCTACACCTTC
TRBV4-3	.	.	TRBJ1-2	CASSRGRELYGYTF	TGCGCCAGCAGCCGTGGCAGGGAATTATATGGCTACACCTTC
TRBV19	.	.	TRBJ1-5	CASSVDRSSNQPQHF	TGTGCCAGTAGTGTCGACAGGAGTAGCAATCAGCCCCAGCATTTT
TRBV4-3	.	.	TRBJ1-4	CASSRRKLPGSSHEKLFF	TGCGCCAGCAGCCGGAGAAAACTCCCCGGGAGCTCCCATGAAAAACTGTTTTTT
TRBV6-5	.	.	TRBJ1-5	CASTLTGVNQPQHF	TGTGCCAGCACCTTGACAGGAGTCAATCAGCCCCAGCATTTT
TRBV28	.	.	TRBJ1-1	CASSFLAGQLNTEAFF	TGTGCCAGCAGTTTCCTCGCGGGGCAGTTGAACACTGAAGCTTTCTTT
TRBV12-3/TRBV12-4	.	.	TRBJ1-1	CASTFGRAGAFF	TGTGCCAGCACCTTCGGACGGGCGGGAGCTTTCTTT
TRBV6-5	.	TRBD1	TRBJ2-2	CASSYTGGTGELFF	TGTGCCAGCAGTTATACAGGGGGGACCGGGGAGCTGTTTTTT
TRBV18	.	.	TRBJ1-4	CASSPLGGYDEKLFF	TGTGCCAGCTCACCACTAGGGGGATACGATGAAAAACTGTTTTTT
TRBV5-1	.	.	TRBJ1-2	CASSLATNYGYTF	TGCGCCAGCAGCTTGGCGACAAACTATGGCTACACCTTC
TRBV12-3/TRBV12-4	.	.	TRBJ2-2	CASSLRVSGELFF	TGTGCCAGCAGTTTGAGGGTTAGCGGCGAGCTGTTTTTT
TRBV27	medium-sized	TRBD1	TRBJ1-2	CASSSGTAYYGYTF	TGTGCCAGCAGTTCAGGGACAGCCTACTATGGCTACACCTTC
TRBV7-2	.	.	TRBJ1-5	CASSFFGGSGGGSNQPQHF	TGTGCCAGCAGCTTTTTTGGCGGCTCGGGCGGGGGTAGCAATCAGCCCCAGCATTTT
TRBV3-1/TRBV3-2	once	TRBD1	TRBJ1-2	CASSQQQGAQWDGYTF	TGTGCCAGCAGCCAACAACAGGGGGCACAATGGGATGGCTACACCTTC
TRBV6-4	.	.	TRBJ2-3	CASSRSGQGDTQYF	TGTGCCAGCAGCCGGTCCGGGCAGGGAGATACGCAGTATTTT
TRBV5-1	.	TRBD2	TRBJ2-3	CASSKSGGTRTDTQYF	TGCGCCAGCAGCAAAAGCGGGGGAACGCGCACAGATACGCAGTATTTT
TRBV11-2	few	.	TRBJ1-1	CASSFQFGAEAFF	TGTGCCAGCAGCTTCCAGTTTGGAGCTGAAGCTTTCTTT
TRBV9	.	TRBD2	TRBJ2-1	CASGTSYNEQFF	TGTGCCTCCGGGACTAGCTACAATGAGCAGTTCTTC
TRBV14	.	.	TRBJ1-1	CASSQVQGRMNTEAFF	TGTGCCAGCAGCCAAGTGCAGGGTAGGATGAACACTGAAGCTTTCTTT
TRBV3-1/TRBV3-2	.	TRBD1	TRBJ1-2	CASSRNPGQGADGYTF	TGTGCCAGCAGCCGGAACCCGGGACAGGGGGCGGATGGCTACACCTTC
TRBV12-3/TRBV12-4	few	.	TRBJ1-2	CASSFGYGYTF	TGTGCCAGCAGTTTCGGCTATGGCTACACCTTC
TRBV5-1	.	.	TRBJ2-2	CASRMGGNTGELFF	TGCGCCAGCAGAATGGGGGGGAACACCGGGGAGCTGTTTTTT
TRBV19	.	.	TRBJ1-1	CASTKTGKTEAFF	TGTGCCAGCACAAAAACAGGGAAGACTGAAGCTTTCTTT
TRBV9	.	.	TRBJ1-5	CASSPFGADNQPQHF	TGTGCCAGCAGCCCCTTTGGAGCGGACAATCAGCCCCAGCATTTT
TRBV3-1/TRBV3-2	.	TRBD1	TRBJ1-2	CASSLAGGGDTF	TGTGCCAGCAGCCTGGCAGGGGGCGGGGACACCTTC
TRBV6-5	.	TRBD2	TRBJ2-7	CASSPWEGSFYEQYF	TGTGCCAGCAGTCCCTGGGAGGGCAGTTTCTACGAGCAGTACTTC
TRBV27	.	TRBD1	TRBJ1-4	CASSFRTGPNEKLFF	TGTGCCAGCAGTTTTAGGACAGGCCCTAATGAAAAACTGTTTTTT
TRBV6-5	once	.	TRBJ2-3	CASSSYGSGQYF	TGTGCCAGCAGCTCCTACGGCTCGGGGCAGTATTTT